One sample yielded the 5 T cell receptor beta chains listed below, sequenced in a study of vaccination and CD4 T cells after COVID-19. With the Oncomine TCR Beta short-read assay, DNA from cultured CD4+ T cells was sequenced. Genomic DNA was extracted from cultured CD4+ T cells. Each CDR3 protein is one row after TCRdb ran MiXCR on the PCR reads. The sample lists about 9,500 distinct CDR3 sequences; 30% to 35% were seen once. These receptors are not linked to any known antigen. The treatment: approximately 11-day PBMC culture with coronavirus spike peptide pools or control peptides (ViraFEST assay). Pre-COVID-19 pandemic sampling (2011-2018) yielded the unexposed donor's CD4+ T cells. Source material: CD4+ T cells from blood, cultured in vitro. Receptors were obtained from a human donor in good health.

This chain joins TRBV6-1 and TRBJ1-3; D might be TRBD1 (5 bases). This CDR3 spans 14 amino acids. Trimming removed 8 bases from V and 0 bases from J, with 11 bases in between. Germline CDR1 MNHNS, CDR2 SASEGT. CDR3 sequence (DNA): TGTGCCAGCGGACAATCGAACTCTGGAAACACCATATATTTT. Translating gives CASGQSNSGNTIYF.

There are a few counts of this clonotype. This chain connects TRBV18 to TRBJ1-5; D ambiguous. The V end lost 4 bases, the J end lost 5 bases, and 18 bases lay between the germline ends. CDR3 size: 16 residues. CDR1 KGHSH and CDR2 LQKENI come from the germline V gene. CDR3 sequence reads: CASSRTRGREYQPQHF. The DNA of the CDR3 is TGTGCCAGCTCACGTACGCGAGGCCGAGAATATCAGCCCCAGCATTTT.

This chain joins TRBV11-3 and TRBJ2-2, with D unclear. Germline V gene sequence: CDR1 SGHNT, CDR2 YENEEA. Trimming removed 0 bases at V and 2 bases at J, with 4 bases between. This CDR3 region has 14 residues. The chain's CDR3 is CASSLELNTGELFF. The CDR3 nucleotides are TGTGCCAGCAGCTTAGAACTTAACACCGGGGAGCTGTTTTTT.

This chain connects TRBV12-3 or TRBV12-4 to TRBJ1-5; a weak D match, TRBD1 (6 bases). V gave up 2 bases and J gave up 1 base, with 6 bases separating them. CDR3 length equals 14 residues. The chain's CDR3 is CASSLQGSNQPQHF. CDR3 DNA sequence: TGTGCCAGCAGTTTACAGGGGAGCAATCAGCCCCAGCATTTT.

This clonotype occurred a few times. CDR3 DNA sequence: TGTGCCAGCAGCTTGACGGCGGGAGGGCCAAACGGGGAGCTGTTTTTT. It translates to CASSLTAGGPNGELFF. This chain joins TRBV11-3 and TRBJ2-2; 9 nucleotides agree with TRBD2. V was pared by 3 bases and J by 7 bases, with 9 bases of the junction left unmatched. Germline V gives CDR1 SGHNT, CDR2 YENEEA. The CDR3 is made up of 16 amino acids.